This T cell receptor (beta chain) emerged from a study of cytomegalovirus exposure and HLA in healthy donors. Notes on the study in general: In the approximately 130 validation repertoires, a later analysis found that first-cohort TCR clusters tended to co-occur. According to reports, the classifier identified cytomegalovirus status with high specificity and sensitivity.

The donors formed part of the roughly 120-subject validation cohort, distinct from the roughly 630-subject first cohort. V gave up 3 bases and J gave up 2 bases, with 18 bases separating them. The CDR3 is 17 amino acids. CDR1 and CDR2 (germline): SGHTS, YDEGEE. Assay used: immunoSEQ multiplex PCR; TCRdb lists only in-frame clones, some missing. The sample shows some 130,000 clones, approximately 89% of them seen only once. In the case of this clone: What it binds is unknown.

This sequence was found in a young woman in good health and CMV-seronegative. Sequencing input: PBMCs. This rearrangement joins TRBV5-8 to TRBJ1-5; TRBD1 might be the D (6 bases). The CDR3 loop reads CASSSATGQGRNQPQHF. CDR3 DNA sequence: TGTGCCAGCAGCTCGGCGACCGGGCAGGGGCGCAATCAGCCCCAGCATTTT.